This T cell receptor (beta chain) was observed in a study of blood T cell repertoires in COVID-19. Looking at the study overall: There were acute and convalescent COVID-19 samples, and they came from the United States, Italy and Spain. T cells, B-cell-depleted T cells, or PBMCs provided the cDNA or gDNA that served as material.

V lost 0 bases, J lost 7 bases, and 4 bases stayed unmatched. Germline V gene data show CDR1 as SGHKS and CDR2 as YYEKEE (reference sequence). The CDR3 consists of 15 residues. Authors' data handling: How many nucleated cells were present was estimated from reference gene primer amplification. Clones were read by immunoSEQ multiplex PCR, and TCRdb kept only the in-frame ones, dropping some. V, J and clone size are taken as reported in that table, and D and trimming were inferred from the DNA itself. The profile shows approximately 310,000 clones, approximately 87% of them singletons. The chain uses TRBV5-5 and TRBJ1-4; 9 positions match TRBD1. The source is a woman aged 50 to 65 who had recovered from COVID-19. The source material was peripheral blood. The CDR3 spells CASSLGQTGGEKLFF. CDR3 nucleotide sequence: TGTGCCAGCAGCTTGGGCCAGACAGGGGGTGAAAAACTGTTTTTT.